Sequencing of this TCR beta chain was carried out in a study of T cell responses to AZD1222 COVID-19 vaccine (dated by TCRdb to about 2021). With respect to the entire study: AZD1222 recipients with second doses at about 4 weeks or about 12 weeks were pooled, because spike-specific TCR depth and breadth did not differ between schedules. TCR sequencing was performed for fewer than 250 trial participants, of whom around 200 were given two doses of AZD1222 and approximately 26 were given two doses of MenACWY control vaccine. Enrollment into the trials was organized by age into subgroups of 18-55, 56-69 and 70-plus years, and those subgroups contained about 160, 30 and 59 TCR-sequenced participants, respectively. What the research found in general, with its limitations: In the small 56-69-year group, the increase in depth fell short of significance, most likely because of low power. Spike-specific TCR breadth and depth rose significantly after two AZD1222 doses compared with day 0 and with MenACWY recipients. Conclusions about previously exposed vaccinees were limited because only six AZD1222 recipients were SARS-CoV-2 seropositive at baseline. CD4 TCRs associated with the vaccine covered the entire spike protein, and the dominant responses were in regions 160-218 and 743-854. Most participants were white British and females outnumbered males, and the authors suggested that clonal diversity may have been underestimated. Because no samples from the day 14 peak response were available, repertoires could be characterized only after the peak T cell response. Reportedly, close to half of the unique spike-specific TCRs recognized epitopes lying outside the regions that are mutated in the B.1.351 and B.1.1.7 variants.

This clone was observed a handful of times. The antigen it recognizes is unknown. Base qualities were left out, and no much larger clone turns up one base away. Its CDR3 holds 15 amino acids, cysteine through phenylalanine. Only the CDR3 DNA is retained, 45 bases long and in frame from the first base. The germline V gene (reference sequence) supplies CDR1 SEHNR and CDR2 FQNEAQ. Here V drops 5 bases and J drops 2 bases, and the junction holds 4 bases not matched to any gene. The CDR3 regions of human TCRbeta chains were analyzed by immunosequencing. As for the authors' bioinformatics: TCRs in the repertoires were matched against a reference library of SARS-CoV-2-specific TCRs that had been generated with the MIRA antigen-specificity platform. Breadth meant the fraction of unique TCRs that were SARS-CoV-2-associated, whereas depth meant the fraction of total T cells that were SARS-CoV-2-associated. Using the MIRA data, every spike-specific TCR was mapped to the spike region that the TCR reacted to and assigned to either a CD4 or a CD8 class. Log10-transformed breadth and depth values were compared by one-way ANOVA with Sidak's multiple comparisons tests. Entries here come from immuneACCESS through TCRdb and include only in-frame sequences with V and J called. Some clones fail to appear in such tables; in the studies checked, an unresolved V gene covers under half of the shortfall, and the cause of the remainder is unknown. The DNA was the basis for D and trimming; V, J and clone size are from that table. For this sample the table gives tens of thousands of clones, of which around 84% were detected only once. The top ten hold about 20% of the sample.

The time point label for this specimen denotes: baseline before first vaccination. The vaccinee samples were drawn from two UK trials, COV001 and COV002, one of which was a single-blind randomized controlled phase 2/3 trial testing AZD1222 (ChAdOx1 nCoV-19) in healthy adults. Trial participant PBMC samples were collected at day 0 and day 28 after the second dose for TCRbeta chain sequencing. The TCR originated in an adult in good health. Recombination connected TRBV7-9 to TRBJ2-7; TRBD2 lines up with 12 middle nucleotides. The sequencing used peripheral blood, collected on day 0 of AZD1222 vaccination. The sequence in DNA is TGTGCCAGCAGCCGGACTAGCGGGACCCCCTACGAGCAGTACTTC. This is translated as CASSRTSGTPYEQYF.